Below are 8 T cell receptor beta chains sequenced from a single sample in a study of CD8+ T cells in alopecia areata. TCR sequencing used cDNA made by reverse transcription of extracted RNA. Some clones are missing from TCRdb's copy, which holds only in-frame ones; the method was immunoSEQ multiplex PCR. The sample lists about 200,000 clones, approximately 53% occurring once. Sequencing was done on a sample of CD8+ T cells sorted from blood. The receptor set was obtained from a human donor in good health.

This clone was counted ten times or more. The chain links TRBV27 to TRBJ1-5; D call uncertain. The CDR3 has 12 amino acids. Germline values: CDR1 MNHEY, CDR2 SMNVEV (reference sequence). The V and J ends lost 5 bases and 7 bases respectively, with 9 bases between them. As DNA, the CDR3 is TGTGCCAGCAGTCACAACGGGCAGCCCCAGCATTTT. It encodes CASSHNGQPQHF.

V gene TRBV7-9 combines with J gene TRBJ2-3; no definite D call. In germline, CDR1 is SEHNR, CDR2 FQNEAQ (reference sequence). V was clipped by 10 bases and J by 0 bases, with 8 bases between them. The length of the CDR3 is 12 residues. The CDR3 DNA reads TGTGCCACAACAGTAAGCACAGATACGCAGTATTTT. This encodes CATTVSTDTQYF.

The chain combines TRBV6-1 with TRBJ2-1; no clear D gene. Deletions cut 6 bases from V and 5 bases from J, with 2 bases between. The CDR3 consists of 10 residues. Germline V lookup: CDR1 MNHNS, CDR2 SASEGT. CDR3 sequence (DNA): TGTGCCAGCAGCAACAATGAGCAGTTCTTC. Its protein is CASSNNEQFF.

This clone was seen more than once but under ten times. This sample includes further DNA sequences coding for the same CDR3. The chain combines TRBV29-1 with TRBJ2-3; perhaps TRBD2 as D (5 bases). Germline CDR1 reads SQVTM; CDR2 reads ANQGSEA. Trimming removed 5 bases from V and 5 bases from J, with 8 bases in between. The CDR3 spans 11 residues. This chain's CDR3 is CSVTGVDTQYF. The CDR3 DNA sequence: TGCAGCGTTACCGGGGTAGATACGCAGTATTTT.

The V gene is TRBV6-6, the J gene TRBJ1-5; D gene unclear. Deletions cut 4 bases from V and 5 bases from J, with 12 bases between. Germline V gives CDR1 MNHNY, CDR2 SVGAGI (reference sequence). CDR3 length: 14 residues. For the CDR3, the DNA is TGTGCCAGCAGTTCCGGGAAGACGTATCAGCCCCAGCATTTT. It translates to CASSSGKTYQPQHF.

This chain uses TRBV27 with TRBJ2-7; tentatively, D is TRBD2 (6 bases). V lost 2 bases and J 2 bases, leaving 13 bases between the germline ends. This CDR3 region has 15 residues. Germline V gene sequence: CDR1 MNHEY, CDR2 SMNVEV (reference sequence). CDR3 nucleotide sequence: TGTGCCAGCAGTTTAAGAGGCGGGGCGACCTACGAGCAGTACTTC. This gives the protein CASSLRGGATYEQYF.

This chain links TRBV15 with TRBJ1-1, with D possibly matching TRBD1 (5 bases). Trimming pared 1 base from V and 6 bases from J, leaving 12 bases between. Germline V gene lookup returns CDR1 LNHNV and CDR2 YYDKDF (reference sequence). The CDR3 totals 14 residues. The DNA of the CDR3 is TGTGCCACCAGCAGAGTCGCAGGGATCGCTGAAGCTTTCTTT. Translating gives CATSRVAGIAEAFF.

Regarding this clone: The likely explanation is a read error, given a far larger clone one base away. The same CDR3 can be traced to other DNA sequences in this sample. J is TRBJ2-3 and V is TRBV4-1, with a weak D call TRBD2 (6 bases). CDR3 size: 15 residues. Germline values: CDR1 MGHRA, CDR2 YSYEKL. Trimming pared 4 bases from V and 6 bases from J, leaving 17 bases between. CDR3 loop: CASSRGTGDSDTQYF. CDR3 nucleotide sequence: TGCGCCAGCAGCCGAGGAACGGGAGATAGCGATACGCAGTATTTT.